The 28 T cell receptor beta chains below all came from one sample that was sequenced in a study of T cell clonotyping in hematopoietic cell transplantation. Measured with immunoSEQ multiplex PCR; TCRdb has only the in-frame clones, and not every one. This table holds around 7,000 clones, around 94% found once. Here the sequenced sample was peripheral blood mononuclear cells, taken 30 days after allogeneic stem cell transplant. The receptors come from a male patient aged 60 to 75 who had an allogeneic stem cell transplant from an unrelated donor, so T cells may come from the graft donor. Some clones in this sample may be carry-over from other donors' samples.

The chain employs TRBV5-6 and TRBJ1-1; D gene unclear. The CDR3 totals 15 residues. The germline V gene has CDR1 SGHDT and CDR2 YYEEEE. V gave up 0 bases and J gave up 0 bases, with 9 bases separating them. Written as DNA, the CDR3 is TGTGCCAGCAGCTTGGTAATGGGCCTGAACACTGAAGCTTTCTTT. Residues: CASSLVMGLNTEAFF.

The V gene is TRBV28, the J gene TRBJ2-7; D is uncertain. The V and J ends lost 3 bases and 10 bases respectively, with 13 bases between them. CDR1 is MDHEN and CDR2 is SYDVKM in the germline V gene. CDR3 size: 12 residues. CDR3 bases: TGTGCCAGCAGTTTGGGCAGGATATTTCAGTACTTC. Its translation is CASSLGRIFQYF.

The gene calls are TRBV5-6 and TRBJ1-6; 7 positions match TRBD1. The CDR3 covers 15 residues. After removal of 4 bases from V and 4 bases from J, the junction contained 5 bases not matched to a gene. Germline V gene data show CDR1 as SGHDT and CDR2 as YYEEEE. The CDR3: CASSGRQGYNSPLHF. As DNA, the CDR3 is TGTGCCAGCAGCGGGCGACAGGGTTATAATTCACCCCTCCACTTT.

The gene calls are TRBV6-1 and TRBJ2-7; no clear D. This CDR3 comprises 11 residues. CDR1 is MNHNS and CDR2 is SASEGT in the germline V gene. Trimming cost V 9 bases and J 6 bases, with 12 bases left between them. The CDR3 here is CARRGPAEQYF. The CDR3 coding sequence is TGTGCCAGAAGAGGACCAGCCGAGCAGTACTTC.

This clone has a handful of counts. The chain is built from TRBV27 and TRBJ2-2; TRBD1 aligns across 7 bases. The CDR3 consists of 14 residues. Germline CDR1 MNHEY, CDR2 SMNVEV (reference sequence). Germline trimming cut 3 bases from V and 10 bases from J; bases unmatched to any gene: 8. CDR3 sequence: CASSFLRDREELFF. In DNA, the CDR3 is TGTGCCAGCAGTTTCCTCCGAGACAGGGAGGAGCTGTTTTTT.

The CDR3 DNA reads TGTGCCAGCAGCTTAACGTTTCGGTTGGAGGGTGAGCAGTTCTTC. This gives the protein CASSLTFRLEGEQFF. The chain has TRBV7-3 and TRBJ2-1; D possibly corresponds to TRBD2 (6 bases). CDR1 is SGHTA and CDR2 is FQGTGA in the germline V gene. Trimming took off 0 bases at V and 9 bases at J, with 15 bases between the two ends. This CDR3 comprises 15 residues.

The chain employs TRBV30 and TRBJ2-5, with TRBD1 matching 8 bases. The CDR3 extends over 15 amino acids. From germline, CDR1 is GTSNPN and CDR2 SVGIG (reference sequence). Losses at the gene ends were 1 base for V and 1 base for J; bases not matched to a gene: 5. The CDR3, as DNA: TGTGCCTGGAGTGAGCGGACAGGGTCCCAAGAGACCCAGTACTTC. The encoded protein is CAWSERTGSQETQYF.

The chain is built from TRBV28 and TRBJ1-2, with D possibly matching TRBD1 (6 bases). Germline V lookup: CDR1 MDHEN, CDR2 SYDVKM. This CDR3 comprises 15 residues. V was pared by 4 bases and J by 6 bases, with 18 bases between. CDR3 sequence reads: CASSWGVTGRHGYTF. CDR3 nucleotide sequence: TGTGCCAGCAGTTGGGGAGTGACAGGACGTCATGGCTACACCTTC.

This clone was counted once. This sequence joins TRBV2 and TRBJ1-2; 7 bases fit TRBD1. CDR1 and CDR2 (germline): SNHLY, FYNNEI. CDR3 length: 13 amino acids. J gave up 7 bases and V 2 bases, and 4 bases lay outside the gene matches. CDR3 coding DNA: TGTGCCAGCAGTGAAACGCCAGGGGGTGGCTACACCTTC. Translation: CASSETPGGGYTF.

The count of this clone is one. V usage is TRBV28 and J usage is TRBJ1-1; D is unclear. Trimming cost V 3 bases and J 0 bases, with 14 bases left between them. Germline CDR1 and CDR2: MDHEN and SYDVKM. The CDR3 runs 16 residues. The CDR3, as DNA: TGTGCCAGCAGTTTTGCGGGTATCAGGCTGAACACTGAAGCTTTCTTT. This translates into CASSFAGIRLNTEAFF.

The V gene is TRBV7-6, the J gene TRBJ2-2, with D possibly being TRBD1 (5 bases). CDR1 SGHVS and CDR2 FNYEAQ come from the germline V gene. The CDR3 extends over 16 amino acids. V lost 0 bases to trimming and J lost 5 bases, with 13 bases between them. The CDR3 is CASSLAGDGYTGELFF. CDR3 nucleotides: TGTGCCAGCAGCTTAGCAGGGGATGGTTATACCGGGGAGCTGTTTTTT.

This sequence joins TRBV5-4 and TRBJ2-7, with 10 nucleotides matching TRBD2. V was pared by 3 bases and J by 0 bases, with 9 bases of the junction left unmatched. The length of the CDR3 is 17 residues. CDR1 is SGHNT and CDR2 is YYREEE in the germline V gene (reference sequence). CDR3 residues: CASSSRPPSGGSYEQYF. The CDR3 coding sequence is TGTGCCAGCAGCTCACGCCCCCCTAGCGGGGGCTCCTACGAGCAGTACTTC.

V and J are TRBV7-2 and TRBJ2-1; 9 bases match TRBD2. The CDR3 runs to 16 residues. Looked up from germline, CDR1 is SGHTA and CDR2 is FQGNSA. Trimming cost V 3 bases and J 0 bases; bases outside gene matches: 3. CDR3 sequence: CASSLGSGSSYNEQFF. The CDR3 coding sequence is TGTGCCAGCAGCTTGGGTAGCGGGAGCTCCTACAATGAGCAGTTCTTC. Supplemented by reference TRBV7-2 and TRBJ2-1, the full variable domain reads GAGVSQSPSNKVTEKGKDVELRCDPISGHTALYWYRQSLGQGLEFLIYFQGNSAPDKSGLPSDRFSAERTGGSVSTLTIQRTQQEDSAVYLCASSLGSGSSYNEQFFGPGTRLTVL.

The chain employs TRBV2 and TRBJ2-7; possibly TRBD2 for D (5 bases). Germline assignment: CDR1 SNHLY and CDR2 FYNNEI. V was clipped by 10 bases and J by 5 bases, with 18 bases between them. There are 13 residues in the CDR3. The CDR3 loop reads CATQNGVYDEQYF. The CDR3 DNA is TGTGCCACCCAAAACGGGGTTTATGACGAGCAGTACTTC.

V gene TRBV7-2 combines with J gene TRBJ2-1; TRBD2 agrees at 13 bases. The germline V gene encodes CDR1 SGHTA and CDR2 FQGNSA. V gave up 6 bases and J gave up 8 bases; unmatched junction bases: 10. The CDR3 consists of 16 residues. The CDR3 is CASRHLLAGGRHEQFF. CDR3 in DNA: TGTGCCAGCAGGCACCTACTAGCGGGAGGGAGACATGAGCAGTTCTTC.

This sequence joins TRBV19 and TRBJ1-6, with TRBD1 identical over 12 bases. Germline V lookup: CDR1 LNHDA, CDR2 SQIVND (reference sequence). The CDR3 spans 15 residues. The V segment lost 6 bases and the J segment 7 bases; nucleotides outside the gene matches: 4. The DNA of the CDR3 is TGTGCCAGTAGGGGGGACAGGGGGCCGAATTCACCCCTCCACTTT. Residues: CASRGDRGPNSPLHF.

This chain links TRBV27 with TRBJ2-6; no clear D. This CDR3 has 18 amino acids. Germline lookup yields CDR1 MNHEY and CDR2 SMNVEV (reference sequence). Trimming took off 0 bases at V and 0 bases at J, with 12 bases between the two ends. The CDR3 loop is CASSLSPVVGSGANVLTF. CDR3 DNA: TGTGCCAGCAGTTTATCGCCCGTTGTGGGCTCTGGGGCCAACGTCCTGACTTTC.

This clone was recorded only once. This chain connects TRBV5-1 to TRBJ2-7, with D possibly matching TRBD1 (8 bases). The germline V gene encodes CDR1 SGHRS and CDR2 YFSETQ. CDR3 size: 14 residues. V was trimmed by 3 bases and J by 3 bases, leaving 13 bases between them. The CDR3 DNA sequence: TGCGCCAGCAGCTCACAGGGGGGGGGCTACGAGCAGTACTTC. This gives the protein CASSSQGGGYEQYF.

The rearrangement links TRBV6-6 to TRBJ2-1; 9 bases are a match to TRBD1. The CDR3 consists of 16 residues. The germline V gene has CDR1 MNHNY and CDR2 SVGAGI (reference sequence). V was pared by 2 bases and J by 5 bases, with 7 bases of the junction left unmatched. This CDR3 is CASSYTGTGLNNEQFF. CDR3 DNA sequence: TGTGCCAGCAGTTACACCGGGACAGGGTTAAACAATGAGCAGTTCTTC.

The rearrangement links TRBV28 to TRBJ2-6, with D possibly TRBD2 on 5 matching bases. CDR3 length: 16 amino acids. Trimming removed 8 bases at V and 2 bases at J, with 16 bases between. Looked up from germline, CDR1 is MDHEN and CDR2 is SYDVKM. This CDR3 reads CASCCEGKTGANVLTF. The CDR3 DNA sequence: TGTGCCAGCTGTTGCGAGGGAAAGACTGGGGCCAACGTCCTGACTTTC.

V and J are TRBV29-1 and TRBJ1-2; no clear D gene. The CDR3 is 13 amino acids. V lost 2 bases to trimming and J lost 3 bases, with 10 bases between them. Germline CDR1 is SQVTM and CDR2 is ANQGSEA. CDR3 DNA sequence: TGCAGCGTTGAATGGAGGGTAGACTATGGCTACACCTTC. As protein: CSVEWRVDYGYTF.

The chain recombines TRBV28 with TRBJ1-2; D not certain. From germline, CDR1 is MDHEN and CDR2 SYDVKM. V was cut by 6 bases and J by 4 bases, with 12 bases left in between. The CDR3 totals 13 residues. CDR3 sequence: CASSHGALYGYTF. CDR3 DNA: TGTGCCAGCAGCCACGGAGCCCTCTATGGCTACACCTTC.

The CDR3 here is CASSQALAVPYEQYF. For the CDR3, the DNA is TGTGCCAGCAGCCAAGCTCTAGCGGTACCCTACGAGCAGTACTTC. The chain is built from TRBV4-2 and TRBJ2-7; 7 nucleotides align to TRBD2. Looked up from germline, CDR1 is LGHNA and CDR2 is YNFKEQ. The CDR3 spans 15 residues. After removal of 1 base from V and 2 bases from J, the junction contained 5 bases not matched to a gene.

The chain links TRBV28 to TRBJ2-7, with a tentative D call TRBD2 (5 bases). There are 13 residues in the CDR3. The ends were cut back, 2 bases at V and 6 bases at J, with 11 bases in the middle. Germline-derived CDR1 and CDR2 are MDHEN and SYDVKM. The CDR3 nucleotides are TGTGCCAGCAGTTTAGTCGAGAGCGGCGAGCAGTACTTC. Amino acid sequence: CASSLVESGEQYF.

The J gene is TRBJ2-7, the V gene TRBV11-2; D is possibly TRBD2 (5 bases). Germline-derived CDR1 and CDR2 are SGHAT and FQNNGV. The V end was cut by 4 bases, the J end by 2 bases, with 15 bases between. The CDR3 totals 15 residues. CDR3 nucleotide sequence: TGTGCCAGCAGCTCCTTGGCGGGCTGGCCCTACGAGCAGTACTTC. This codes for CASSSLAGWPYEQYF.

The chain recombines TRBV4-3 with TRBJ1-2, with unresolved D. Germline V gene sequence: CDR1 LGHNA, CDR2 YSLEER. Trimming took 0 bases from V and 4 from J, leaving 9 bases between them. The CDR3 spans 14 residues. This chain's CDR3 is CASSQDRDFYGYTF. The CDR3 DNA reads TGCGCCAGCAGCCAAGATAGGGATTTCTATGGCTACACCTTC.

The V and J genes are TRBV25-1 and TRBJ2-5, with D tentatively TRBD1 (6 bases). The CDR3 is made up of 14 amino acids. Per germline, CDR1 MGHDK and CDR2 SYGVNS. Trimming removed 7 bases from V and 4 bases from J, with 16 bases in between. CDR3 nucleotide sequence: TGTGCCAGCACCACGGTGGGGGCGGGAGAGACCCAGTACTTC. Amino acid sequence: CASTTVGAGETQYF.

The V call is TRBV25-1, the J call TRBJ1-1; D gene ambiguous. Trimming left V 3 bases short and J 4 bases short, with 12 bases between. The CDR3 extends over 14 amino acids. Germline CDR1 MGHDK, CDR2 SYGVNS. In nucleotides, the CDR3 is TGTGCCAGCAGTGATCTCCCATATGGCACTGAAGCTTTCTTT. Encoded protein: CASSDLPYGTEAFF.